Given below is one T cell receptor (beta chain) in context. This entry belongs to a study of blood T cell repertoires in COVID-19. In the study overall: Researchers got acute and convalescent COVID-19 samples from the United States, Italy and Spain. In each case, the material was cDNA or gDNA derived from T cells, B-cell-depleted T cells, or PBMCs.

Germline-derived CDR1 and CDR2 are SEHNR and FQNEAQ (reference sequence). The junction had 17 bases not matched to a gene; V was cut back by 5 bases and J by 13 bases. This CDR3 has 16 amino acids. In the study's own analysis: Amplified reference gene primers provided the basis for estimating nucleated cell counts. This table comes from immunoSEQ multiplex PCR, and its TCRdb copy is limited to in-frame clones, with some not included. That table furnishes V, J and clone size, whereas the DNA furnished D and trimming. The data show about 120,000 clones, with around 89% seen just once and approximately 4.3% held by the top ten.

The receptor's source is a woman between 50 and 59 years old with acute or convalescent COVID-19. The J gene is TRBJ2-2, the V gene TRBV7-9, with 9 positions matching TRBD1. Sequenced sample: peripheral blood. The CDR3 here is CASSPRDREDRRRLFF. CDR3 in DNA: TGTGCCAGCAGCCCACGGGACAGGGAAGATCGAAGGCGGCTGTTTTTT.